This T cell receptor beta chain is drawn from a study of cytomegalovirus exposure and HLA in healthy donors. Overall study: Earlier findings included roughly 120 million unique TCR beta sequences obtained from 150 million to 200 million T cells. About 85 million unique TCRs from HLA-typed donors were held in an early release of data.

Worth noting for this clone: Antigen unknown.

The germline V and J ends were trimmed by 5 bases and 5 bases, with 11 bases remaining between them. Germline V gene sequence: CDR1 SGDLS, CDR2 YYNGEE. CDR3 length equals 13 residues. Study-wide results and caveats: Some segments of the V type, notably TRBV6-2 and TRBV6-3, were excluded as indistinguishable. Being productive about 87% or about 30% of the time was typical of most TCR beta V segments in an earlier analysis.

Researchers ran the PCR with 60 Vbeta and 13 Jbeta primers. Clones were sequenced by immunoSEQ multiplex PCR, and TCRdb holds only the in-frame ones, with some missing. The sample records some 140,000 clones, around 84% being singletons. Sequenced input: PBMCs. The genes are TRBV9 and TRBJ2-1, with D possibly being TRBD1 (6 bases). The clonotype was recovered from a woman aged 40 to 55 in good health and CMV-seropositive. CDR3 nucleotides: TGTGCCAGCAGTGAGGGGGTACACAATGAGCAGTTCTTC. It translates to CASSEGVHNEQFF.